Listed below are T cell receptor beta chains from one sample, sequenced in a study of cytomegalovirus exposure and HLA in healthy donors. TCRdb keeps only in-frame clones here, not all; method: immunoSEQ multiplex PCR. The sample yields 100,000 to 150,000 clones, over 60% seen once. Sequenced material: PBMCs. All receptors come from a female donor in good health and CMV-seropositive. Both conserved end residues are part of each CDR3. The D gene is left open where the match is weak. Some rows have no size entry. The others give once, few or many, or a class for an expanded clone.

cdr3_nt: TGTGCCAGCAGCACGGGGGGGACTAGCGGGAGATCAGAGACCCAGTACTTC
cdr3_aa: CASSTGGTSGRSETQYF
j_call: TRBJ2-5
d_call: TRBD2
clone_size: -
v_call: TRBV5-5

cdr3_nt: TGTGCCAGCAGTAAACACGGGGCGAACACCGGGGAGCTGTTTTTT
cdr3_aa: CASSKHGANTGELFF
j_call: TRBJ2-2
d_call: -
clone_size: -
v_call: TRBV28

cdr3_nt: TGTGCCAGCAGCTCAAGAGACAGGGGGTGGAACATTCAGTACTTC
cdr3_aa: CASSSRDRGWNIQYF
j_call: TRBJ2-4
d_call: TRBD1
clone_size: once
v_call: TRBV13

cdr3_nt: TGTGCCAGCAGCTTGGGACTAGCGGGACCGGCGAGCTCCTACAATGAGCAGTTCTTC
cdr3_aa: CASSLGLAGPASSYNEQFF
j_call: TRBJ2-1
d_call: TRBD2
clone_size: -
v_call: TRBV5-4

cdr3_nt: TGTGCCAGCAGCTTGGGGCGGGAGGGGGCATGGGAAAAACTGTTTTTT
cdr3_aa: CASSLGREGAWEKLFF
j_call: TRBJ1-4
d_call: TRBD1
clone_size: -
v_call: TRBV7-9

cdr3_nt: TGTGCCAGCAGCGGAAGCGGGACTAGCGGAGAGACCCAGTACTTC
cdr3_aa: CASSGSGTSGETQYF
j_call: TRBJ2-5
d_call: TRBD2
clone_size: -
v_call: TRBV9

cdr3_nt: TGTGCCAGCAGTTTATCGAGGTTAGGAGATACGCAGTATTTT
cdr3_aa: CASSLSRLGDTQYF
j_call: TRBJ2-3
d_call: -
clone_size: -
v_call: TRBV27

cdr3_nt: TGTGCCAGCAGCCCGCCGCCGACTATTGACAATGAGCAGTTCTTC
cdr3_aa: CASSPPPTIDNEQFF
j_call: TRBJ2-1
d_call: -
clone_size: -
v_call: TRBV5-6

cdr3_nt: TGTGCCTGGAGTAGCGTCTCCTACAATGAGCAGTTCTTC
cdr3_aa: CAWSSVSYNEQFF
j_call: TRBJ2-1
d_call: -
clone_size: -
v_call: TRBV30

cdr3_nt: TGTGCCAGAAGCTGTCGGTTAACCGGGGAGCTGTTTTTT
cdr3_aa: CARSCRLTGELFF
j_call: TRBJ2-2
d_call: -
clone_size: -
v_call: TRBV5-3

cdr3_nt: TGTGCCAGCTCACCAGGGGCAGCTCAAGAGACCCAGTACTTC
cdr3_aa: CASSPGAAQETQYF
j_call: TRBJ2-5
d_call: -
clone_size: once
v_call: TRBV18

cdr3_nt: TGTGCCAGCAGCGGCGGGCGAGGGGGGGTGAACACTGAAGCTTTCTTT
cdr3_aa: CASSGGRGGVNTEAFF
j_call: TRBJ1-1
d_call: -
clone_size: -
v_call: TRBV5-4

cdr3_nt: TGTGCCAGCAGCGTGGGGACAGCTAACACTGAAGCTTTCTTT
cdr3_aa: CASSVGTANTEAFF
j_call: TRBJ1-1
d_call: TRBD1
clone_size: -
v_call: TRBV9

cdr3_nt: TGTGCCAGTAGCTTCGGACTAGCGGAAAGCTACGAGCAGTACTTC
cdr3_aa: CASSFGLAESYEQYF
j_call: TRBJ2-7
d_call: TRBD2
clone_size: -
v_call: TRBV19

cdr3_nt: TGTGCCAGTAGTCCGGGACAGGGGGCCTATGGCTACACCTTC
cdr3_aa: CASSPGQGAYGYTF
j_call: TRBJ1-2
d_call: TRBD1
clone_size: -
v_call: TRBV19

cdr3_nt: TGTGCCAGTAGTAGGGACAGGGGTTCGAATGAGCAGTTCTTC
cdr3_aa: CASSRDRGSNEQFF
j_call: TRBJ2-1
d_call: TRBD1
clone_size: -
v_call: TRBV19

cdr3_nt: TGCGCCAGCAGCCAAGTACAGGCGGCCACTAATGAAAAACTGTTTTTT
cdr3_aa: CASSQVQAATNEKLFF
j_call: TRBJ1-4
d_call: -
clone_size: -
v_call: TRBV4-1

cdr3_nt: TGTGCCAGCAGTGAATATGGGGCGGGATCCTACGAGCAGTACTTC
cdr3_aa: CASSEYGAGSYEQYF
j_call: TRBJ2-7
d_call: -
clone_size: -
v_call: TRBV25-1

cdr3_nt: TGTGCCAGCAATCCGGGTGTGAGCTCCTATAATTCACCCCTCCACTTT
cdr3_aa: CASNPGVSSYNSPLHF
j_call: TRBJ1-6
d_call: -
clone_size: -
v_call: TRBV9

cdr3_nt: TGTGCCAGCAGCTTTGGGGGCCGGTTCACCAATGAGCAGTTCTTC
cdr3_aa: CASSFGGRFTNEQFF
j_call: TRBJ2-1
d_call: -
clone_size: -
v_call: TRBV5-6

cdr3_nt: TGTGCTAGTGGTTTGGTAAAGGGACTAGCGGACAATGAGCAGTTCTTC
cdr3_aa: CASGLVKGLADNEQFF
j_call: TRBJ2-1
d_call: TRBD2
clone_size: -
v_call: TRBV12-5

cdr3_nt: TGTGCCACTCCCCGAACAGGGGAGAACTATGGCTACACCTTC
cdr3_aa: CATPRTGENYGYTF
j_call: TRBJ1-2
d_call: TRBD1
clone_size: once
v_call: TRBV6-4

cdr3_nt: TGTGCCAGTAGTCTTGACAGCTTTAACACTGAAGCTTTCTTT
cdr3_aa: CASSLDSFNTEAFF
j_call: TRBJ1-1
d_call: -
clone_size: -
v_call: TRBV19

cdr3_nt: TGTGCCAGCAGTCCCCATTCTCGAGATTTTCACACTGAAGCTTTCTTT
cdr3_aa: CASSPHSRDFHTEAFF
j_call: TRBJ1-1
d_call: -
clone_size: -
v_call: TRBV2

cdr3_nt: TGTGCCAGCTGGGGCCCAAACAATGAGCAGTTCTTC
cdr3_aa: CASWGPNNEQFF
j_call: TRBJ2-1
d_call: -
clone_size: -
v_call: TRBV6-5

cdr3_nt: TGCGCCAGCAGTCCCCGGGACATGAGCTACGAGCAGTACTTC
cdr3_aa: CASSPRDMSYEQYF
j_call: TRBJ2-7
d_call: -
clone_size: -
v_call: TRBV4-1

cdr3_nt: TGTGCCAGCAGGTCCGGGTTTGAGACCCAGTACTTC
cdr3_aa: CASRSGFETQYF
j_call: TRBJ2-5
d_call: -
clone_size: -
v_call: TRBV2

cdr3_nt: TGTGCCAGCTCACCGACTCTTCGGGGAGAGACCCAGTACTTC
cdr3_aa: CASSPTLRGETQYF
j_call: TRBJ2-5
d_call: -
clone_size: -
v_call: TRBV18

cdr3_nt: TGTGCCAGCTCACCTACACAGGGTGATAACTATGGCTACACCTTC
cdr3_aa: CASSPTQGDNYGYTF
j_call: TRBJ1-2
d_call: -
clone_size: -
v_call: TRBV18

cdr3_nt: TGTGCCAGCCAACAGGGGTCCTACAATGAGCAGTTCTTC
cdr3_aa: CASQQGSYNEQFF
j_call: TRBJ2-1
d_call: TRBD1
clone_size: -
v_call: TRBV19

cdr3_nt: TGTGCCAGCAGTGCGACAGGGGGGGAAGCCCCAGATACGCAGTATTTT
cdr3_aa: CASSATGGEAPDTQYF
j_call: TRBJ2-3
d_call: TRBD1
clone_size: -
v_call: TRBV25-1

cdr3_nt: TGTGCCAGCAGTTACGGAAGGGGGAACACTGAAGCTTTCTTT
cdr3_aa: CASSYGRGNTEAFF
j_call: TRBJ1-1
d_call: -
clone_size: -
v_call: TRBV6-5

cdr3_nt: TGTGCCAGCAGTGAAGTAGGGACAGGGTTCTACGAGCAGTACTTC
cdr3_aa: CASSEVGTGFYEQYF
j_call: TRBJ2-7
d_call: TRBD1
clone_size: -
v_call: TRBV6-1